The clone carrying this TCR beta chain was picked up a small number of times. These data belong to a study of blood T cells in healthy people across ages. The germline V gene encodes CDR1 MNHEY and CDR2 SMNVEV (reference sequence). The CDR3 runs 13 residues. Trimming took 5 bases from V and 1 from J, leaving 6 bases between them. Alongside a J-beta primer mix, a sample-barcoded 5' primer served in a second PCR lasting about 7 to 11 cycles. All samples yielded 2.5 million or more CDR3-containing paired-end reads. TCRdb re-derived calls from the 5' RACE reads in MiXCR, one entry per CDR3 protein. In the table there are roughly 800,000 distinct CDR3 sequences, roughly 25% of which are singletons. This sample also appeared in a second study, on T cells of mothers and their children. As reported in that work: The donors comprised about six children and their three healthy Caucasian mothers. For the second PCR, the M1S primer put in sample barcodes and 2-4 random nucleotides. Compared with unrelated pairs, related mother-child pairs had slightly higher, non-significant overlap.

The sequence derives from a boy aged 5-17 years in good health. The chain carries TRBV27 and TRBJ1-5; unclear D gene. The sample was blood. CDR3 sequence (DNA): TGTGCCAGCAGTACTTGGAGCAATCAGCCCCAGCATTTT. This translates into CASSTWSNQPQHF.